This TCR beta chain was retrieved from a study of radiotherapy plus CTLA-4 blockade in lung cancer. In the study overall: Patients showed objective responses in 18% of cases, and disease control was achieved by less than 35%.

The CDR3 is made up of 15 amino acids. Trimming removed 3 bases at V and 2 bases at J, with 13 bases between. The V gene's germline CDR1 is KGHSH and CDR2 LQKENI. Some clones are missing from TCRdb's copy, which holds only in-frame ones; the method was immunoSEQ multiplex PCR. The repertoire consists of 100,000 to 150,000 clones, with around 75% occurring once and the leading ten covering 4.5% to 6.5%. The rearrangement joins TRBV18 to TRBJ2-5; D might be TRBD1 (6 bases). Sequencing used peripheral blood, obtained from a patient treated with radiotherapy plus ipilimumab. This clonotype was sampled from a human donor with non-small cell lung cancer who had a partial response to radiotherapy plus ipilimumab. The CDR3 DNA sequence: TGTGCCAGCTCACCTTCGACAGGCCTGCAAGAGACCCAGTACTTC. It specifies CASSPSTGLQETQYF. Based on the CDR3 plus reference TRBV18 and TRBJ2-5, the full variable domain is NAGVMQNPRHLVRRRGQEARLRCSPMKGHSHVYWYRQLPEEGLKFMVYLQKENIIDESGMPKERFSAEFPKEGPSILRIQQVVRGDSAAYFCASSPSTGLQETQYFGPGTRLLVL.